The 16 T cell receptor beta chains below come from one sample, sequenced in a study of T cells in Graves' hyperthyroidism and ophthalmopathy. Using RNA transcripts as the source, TCR beta CDR3 regions were amplified. Researchers ran a first-round RT-PCR on the TCR CDR3 using the HTBI primer set. Each CDR3 protein is one row after TCRdb ran MiXCR on the multiplex PCR reads. Among 540,000 or so distinct CDR3 sequences listed, around 46% were seen once. The sequenced sample was peripheral blood or thyroid tissue (not recorded which). The receptors here all came from an adult woman with Graves' disease, either hyperthyroidism or ophthalmopathy (not recorded which).

With regard to this clonotype: One junction end disagrees with the germline gene, perhaps due to a read error. This chain uses TRBV24-1 with TRBJ2-7, with a weak D call TRBD1 (5 bases). Germline V gene sequence: CDR1 KGHDR, CDR2 SFDVKD. The CDR3 is 17 amino acids. CDR3 sequence: CASSFRKDMIDSYEQYF. In DNA form, the CDR3 reads TGTGCCAGCAGTTTCCGAAAGGACATGATAGACTCCTACGAGCAGTACTTC.

This clonotype was detected ten times or more. This chain links TRBV20-1 with TRBJ2-5; 7 nucleotides line up with TRBD2. J lost 5 bases, V lost 0 bases, and 9 bases had no gene match. The germline V gene encodes CDR1 DFQATT and CDR2 SNEGSKA (reference sequence). CDR3 length: 15 residues. As DNA, the CDR3 is TGCAGTGCTAGAGACGATAGACTAGCCTTTGAGACCCAGTACTTC. The encoded protein is CSARDDRLAFETQYF.

This chain joins TRBV6-2 or TRBV6-3 and TRBJ1-4; 8 bases align to TRBD1. The V gene's germline CDR1 is MNHEY and CDR2 SVGEGT. This CDR3 comprises 15 residues. V lost 6 bases to trimming and J lost 8 bases; unmatched junction nucleotides: 11. This CDR3 is CASRAPGTGKEKLFF. DNA for the CDR3: TGTGCCAGCAGAGCCCCCGGGACAGGCAAAGAAAAACTGTTTTTT.

At least ten counts were recorded for this clonotype. The chain has TRBV20-1 and TRBJ1-2, with 7 bases fitting TRBD1. The germline CDR1 and CDR2 sequences are DFQATT and SNEGSKA (reference sequence). The CDR3 loop spans 11 amino acids. J was trimmed by 8 bases and V by 5 bases; bases with no gene match: 5. This chain's CDR3 is CSASGGSGYTF. The CDR3 region has the DNA TGCAGTGCTTCAGGGGGTTCAGGCTACACCTTC.

The rearrangement links TRBV5-6 to TRBJ2-5; 7 positions agree with TRBD2. Germline V gene data show CDR1 as SGHDT and CDR2 as YYEEEE. V was clipped by 4 bases and J by 3 bases; unmatched bases: 3. This CDR3 region has 13 residues. CDR3 DNA sequence: TGTGCCAGCAGCGCCGGGACTAAAGAGACCCAGTACTTC. As protein: CASSAGTKETQYF.

Worth noting for this clonotype: The CDR3 ends on some other residue instead of the conserved phenylalanine or tryptophan, so this is likely a read error. This chain connects TRBV12-3 or TRBV12-4 to TRBJ1-1, with D possibly TRBD1 on 6 matching bases. This CDR3 has 12 residues. The CDR3 loop is CAISQGTSTAFL. The CDR3 coding sequence is TGTGCCATCAGTCAAGGGACATCAACCGCTTTCCTT.

This clonotype turned up a few times. The chain has TRBV10-3 and TRBJ2-5; either TRBD1 or TRBD2 may supply D (5 bases each). Germline V gives CDR1 ENHRY, CDR2 SYGVKD. V lost 3 bases and J lost 5, with 13 bases in between. The CDR3 extends over 14 amino acids. This CDR3 reads CAISERGSAETQYF. As DNA, the CDR3 is TGTGCCATCAGTGAAAGGGGTAGCGCGGAGACCCAGTACTTC.

This clonotype was seen at least ten times. The rearrangement links TRBV29-1 to TRBJ1-1, with unresolved D. Germline values: CDR1 SQVTM, CDR2 ANQGSEA. Trimming removed 3 bases from V and 1 base from J, with 9 bases in between. This CDR3 is 13 amino acids long. The CDR3, as DNA: TGCAGCGTTGATCGGCCAGAGAACACTGAAGCTTTCTTT. This codes for CSVDRPENTEAFF.

The rearrangement links TRBV25-1 to TRBJ1-1; D not resolved. The CDR3 runs to 14 residues. With 6 bases removed from V and 1 base from J, the gap between germline ends came to 12 bases. Germline lookup yields CDR1 MGHDK and CDR2 SYGVNS. The CDR3 reads CASRSETGNTEAFF. The DNA for the CDR3 is TGTGCCAGCAGATCTGAAACGGGGAACACTGAAGCTTTCTTT.

This clonotype was seen many times. Compared with germline, one end of the junction differs, possibly owing to a read error. The V gene is TRBV18, the J gene TRBJ1-5; 7 bases agree with TRBD1. The length of the CDR3 is 15 residues. Per germline, CDR1 KGHSH and CDR2 LQKENI. DNA of the CDR3: TGCGCCAGCAGCCCCAGGGGGGGTAGCAATCAGCCCCAGCATTTT. It codes for CASSPRGGSNQPQHF.

This clonotype occurred many times. The chain combines TRBV5-1 with TRBJ2-6, with 12 bases aligning to TRBD1. In germline, CDR1 is SGHRS, CDR2 YFSETQ. The CDR3 is made up of 19 amino acids. With V trimmed by 5 bases and J by 3 bases, 12 bases remained unmatched. This CDR3 reads CASSWFKGTGGYGANVLTF. Written as DNA, the CDR3 is TGCGCCAGCAGTTGGTTCAAAGGGACAGGGGGCTATGGGGCCAACGTCCTGACTTTC. The full variable domain, in which reference TRBV5-1 and TRBJ2-6 provide the parts outside the CDR3, is KAGVTQTPRYLIKTRGQQVTLSCSPISGHRSVSWYQQTPGQGLQFLFEYFSETQRNKGNFPGRFSGRQFSNSRSEMNVSTLELGDSALYLCASSWFKGTGGYGANVLTFGAGSRLTVL.

In its sample, this clonotype was seen many times. A much larger clone differs from this one at a single base, so this may be a read error. The rearrangement joins TRBV5-4 to TRBJ2-7, with TRBD1 matching 10 bases. V shed 3 bases and J 2 bases; nucleotides not matched to a gene: 2. This CDR3 spans 14 amino acids. Germline V gene lookup returns CDR1 SGHNT and CDR2 YYREEE (reference sequence). The CDR3 is CASSWGTGAYEQYF. As DNA, the CDR3 is TGTGCCAGCAGCTGGGGGACAGGGGCCTACGAGCAGTACTTC.

V and J are TRBV7-2 and TRBJ1-6; 10 nucleotides line up with TRBD1. The germline V gene has CDR1 SGHTA and CDR2 FQGNSA. This CDR3 has 14 amino acids. Germline trimming cut 5 bases from V and 9 bases from J; bases unmatched to any gene: 4. CDR3 sequence reads: CASSPDRGASPLHF. DNA for the CDR3: TGTGCCAGCAGCCCGGACAGGGGGGCTTCACCCCTCCACTTT. The full variable domain, with the rest looked up from reference TRBV7-2 and TRBJ1-6, is GAGVSQSPSNKVTEKGKDVELRCDPISGHTALYWYRQSLGQGLEFLIYFQGNSAPDKSGLPSDRFSAERTGGSVSTLTIQRTQQEDSAVYLCASSPDRGASPLHFGNGTRLTVT.

The rearrangement links TRBV29-1 to TRBJ2-3; 7 positions agree with TRBD2. The germline V gene has CDR1 SQVTM and CDR2 ANQGSEA. V lost 6 bases to trimming and J lost 2 bases; unmatched junction nucleotides: 5. This CDR3 has 13 amino acids. The CDR3 sequence: CSVGGTHTDTQYF. As DNA, the CDR3 is TGCAGCGTCGGGGGGACTCACACAGATACGCAGTATTTT.

This clonotype was seen at least ten times. This chain connects TRBV6-5 to TRBJ1-2; D possibly corresponds to TRBD1 (5 bases). This CDR3 has 13 amino acids. The V gene's germline CDR1 is MNHEY and CDR2 SVGAGI. The ends were cut back, 0 bases at V and 10 bases at J, with 12 bases in the middle. CDR3 DNA: TGTGCCAGCAGTTACTCTCCCAAGGACACCTACACCTTC. Translated: CASSYSPKDTYTF.

In this sample, this clonotype turned up a few times. The chain links TRBV28 to TRBJ2-7, with TRBD1 matching over 7 bases. Per the germline V gene, CDR1 is MDHEN and CDR2 is SYDVKM. This CDR3 spans 15 amino acids. Trimming removed 6 bases from V and 3 bases from J; junction bases left unmatched: 11. DNA of the CDR3: TGTGCCAGCAGCCCTCATCAACAGGGGATCTACGAGCAGTACTTC. Translated: CASSPHQQGIYEQYF. Using reference TRBV28 and TRBJ2-7 for the parts outside the CDR3, the full variable domain is DVKVTQSSRYLVKRTGEKVFLECVQDMDHENMFWYRQDPGLGLRLIYFSYDVKMKEKGDIPEGYSVSREKKERFSLILESASTNQTSMYLCASSPHQQGIYEQYFGPGTRLTVT.